What follows are 28 T cell receptor delta chains derived from one specimen sequenced in a study of gamma-delta chains in newborns, infants, children. TCRdb reapplied CATT to the reads. The table records over 4,000 delta-chain clones, around 6.2% of them present only once. Sequenced input: blood. These receptors were obtained from a child who was a newborn, infant or young child, either healthy, febrile or measles-vaccinated (not recorded which).

V is TRDV2 and J is TRDJ3, with 11 bases fitting TRDD3. Trimming took 3 bases from V and 0 from J; bases not matched to a gene: 6. Germline values: CDR1 GEAIGNYY, CDR2 EKD. CDR3 size: 19 residues. The CDR3 reads CACDGVGDTRSWDTRQMFF. In nucleotides, the CDR3 is TGTGCCTGTGACGGAGTGGGGGATACGCGCTCCTGGGACACCCGACAGATGTTTTTC.

This clone was counted only a few times. A read error likely explains why the TCRdb protein, taken from a much larger clone, differs from this DNA's translation at residue 3; the protein shown is translated from the DNA. This sequence joins TRDV2 and TRDJ3; TRDD3 aligns across 8 bases. CDR3 length: 17 residues. Germline V gives CDR1 GEAIGNYY, CDR2 EKD. CDR3: CARDTWGSSWDTRQMFF. The CDR3 DNA reads TGTGCCCGTGACACCTGGGGGAGCTCCTGGGACACCCGACAGATGTTTTTC.

This clone was seen a few times. Other DNA sequences from this sample encode an identical CDR3 as well. This chain joins TRDV1 and TRDJ1; D might be TRDD3 (5 bases). V lost 5 bases, J lost 1 base, and 14 bases lay in between. The CDR3 runs to 15 residues. Germline-derived CDR1 and CDR2 are TSWWSYY and QGS. For the CDR3, the DNA is TGTGCTCTTGGGACCCCGTTCTGGGTCACCGATAAACTCATCTTT. This encodes CALGTPFWVTDKLIF.

This clone was counted only a few times. Other DNA sequences in the same sample also yield this CDR3. The rearrangement uses TRDV2 and TRDJ1; 8 bases are shared with TRDD3. CDR3 length: 14 amino acids. V lost 3 bases, J lost 0 bases, and 2 bases stayed unmatched. CDR1 is GEAIGNYY, CDR2 EKD, per germline. The CDR3 sequence: CACDPLGDTDKLIF. The DNA for the CDR3 is TGTGCCTGTGACCCACTGGGGGACACCGATAAACTCATCTTT.

About this clone itself: Different DNA sequences within this sample yield the same CDR3. The chain carries TRDV2 and TRDJ3; 12 bases align to TRDD3. Germline CDR1 is GEAIGNYY and CDR2 is EKD. The CDR3 covers 19 residues. Unmatched junction bases numbered 4, after V lost 2 bases and J lost 0 bases. DNA for the CDR3: TGTGCCTGTGACAGTACTGGGGGATACAGCTCCTGGGACACCCGACAGATGTTTTTC. Amino acid sequence: CACDSTGGYSSWDTRQMFF.

V gene TRDV1 combines with J gene TRDJ1; no reliable D call. Between the trimmed V and J ends, which lost 1 base and 2 bases, there was a span of 17 bases. The CDR3 is made up of 17 amino acids. The germline gives CDR1 TSWWSYY, CDR2 QGS. The CDR3 protein is CALGEPHVSTLTDKLIF. CDR3 in DNA: TGTGCTCTTGGGGAACCCCATGTTTCGACCTTAACCGATAAACTCATCTTT.

Comments on this clone: Different DNA sequences within this sample yield the same CDR3. The chain has TRDV2 and TRDJ3, with TRDD3 matching 10 bases. Losses at the gene ends were 2 bases for V and 1 base for J; bases not matched to a gene: 4. The CDR3 totals 18 residues. Germline-derived CDR1 and CDR2 are GEAIGNYY and EKD. CDR3: CACDILGDRSWDTRQMFF. The CDR3 coding sequence is TGTGCCTGTGACATACTGGGGGATCGGTCCTGGGACACCCGACAGATGTTTTTC.

As regards this clone: With a far larger clone one base away, a read error is the likely cause. The CDR3 loop reads CACDVLGDLTARLFF. The CDR3, as DNA: TGTGCCTGTGACGTACTGGGGGATTTGACAGCACGACTCTTCTTT. The rearrangement links TRDV2 to TRDJ2; 10 bases are a match to TRDD3. In germline, CDR1 is GEAIGNYY, CDR2 EKD. The CDR3 sequence is 15 residues long.

The V call is TRDV2, the J call TRDJ3, with TRDD3 matching over 11 bases. TCRdb carries no J gene annotation; the J gene was assigned here by matching the DNA with germline. J gave up 3 bases and V 0 bases, and 9 bases lay outside the gene matches. The CDR3 has 20 residues. The V gene's germline CDR1 is GEAIGNYY and CDR2 EKD. In DNA, the CDR3 is TGTGCCTGTGACACCGGGGGAAGTACTGGGGGATACTGGGACACCCGACAGATGTTTTTC. This translates into CACDTGGSTGGYWDTRQMFF.

In its sample, this clone is medium-sized. The chain is built from TRDV2 and TRDJ3, with D tentatively TRDD3 (5 bases). Germline CDR1 reads GEAIGNYY; CDR2 reads EKD. This CDR3 has 18 amino acids. With 0 bases removed from V and 0 bases from J, the gap between germline ends came to 11 bases. The CDR3 coding sequence is TGTGCCTGTGACACCGCTGGGATGAGCTCCTGGGACACCCGACAGATGTTTTTC. Translation: CACDTAGMSSWDTRQMFF.

This chain joins TRDV2 and TRDJ2; TRDD3 aligns across 7 bases. There are 15 residues in the CDR3. The junction had 10 bases not matched to a gene; V was cut back by 3 bases and J by 7 bases. Germline V gene data show CDR1 as GEAIGNYY and CDR2 as EKD. The CDR3 coding sequence is TGTGCCTGTGACTCTGTTGGGGGAGGCCAAGCACAACTCTTCTTT. Protein product: CACDSVGGGQAQLFF.

V gene TRDV2 combines with J gene TRDJ3, with 7 positions matching TRDD3. Germline CDR1 GEAIGNYY, CDR2 EKD. This CDR3 has 16 residues. Trimming removed 0 bases from V and 10 bases from J; junction bases left unmatched: 8. CDR3 nucleotides: TGTGCCTGTGACACCGCGGGGATAATTGAAACCCGACAGATGTTTTTC. This encodes CACDTAGIIETRQMFF.

The chain joins TRDV2 to TRDJ3; 7 bases fit TRDD3. Unmatched junction bases numbered 10, after V lost 0 bases and J lost 0 bases. The CDR3 covers 20 residues. Germline CDR1 is GEAIGNYY and CDR2 is EKD. DNA of the CDR3: TGTGCCTGTGACACCGTACTGGGGACCTCACGCTCCTGGGACACCCGACAGATGTTTTTC. Amino acids: CACDTVLGTSRSWDTRQMFF.

With regard to this clone: This probably arose from a read error, given a far larger clone one base away. The same CDR3 also results from other DNA sequences found in this sample. The V gene is TRDV2, the J gene TRDJ3, with 7 bases fitting TRDD3. Germline CDR1 is GEAIGNYY and CDR2 is EKD. The CDR3 is made up of 17 amino acids. DNA for the CDR3: TGTGCCTGTGACACCTGGGGGAGCTCCTGGGATACCCGACAGATGTTTTTC. Translation gives CACDTWGSSWDTRQMFF.

In this sample, this clone turned up a few times. Its ends do not fully match the called genes, so a read error is possible. Different DNA sequences within this sample yield the same CDR3. The chain is built from TRDV2 and TRDJ1, with 12 bases aligning to TRDD3. The CDR3 spans 14 residues. Germline CDR1 GEAIGNYY, CDR2 EKD. CDR3: CACDLLGDTDKLIF. DNA of the CDR3: TGTGCCTGTGACTTACTGGGGGATACCGATAAGCTCATCTTT.

This clone was seen only a few times. The rearrangement links TRDV2 to TRDJ3; D gene ambiguous. V lost 0 bases to trimming and J lost 4 bases, with 12 bases between them. This CDR3 has 17 residues. Germline loops: CDR1 GEAIGNYY, CDR2 EKD. CDR3 in DNA: TGTGCCTGTGACACCGTAATAAGATCGTGGGACACCCGACAGATGTTTTTC. It yields the protein CACDTVIRSWDTRQMFF.

This clone was recorded a few times. The junction shows a germline mismatch at one end, possibly a read error. Other nucleotide sequences in the sample specify the same CDR3. This chain links TRDV2 with TRDJ3; 10 positions match TRDD3. Germline CDR1 and CDR2: GEAIGNYY and EKD. The CDR3 has 18 amino acids. The CDR3 is CACDTGGYAAWDTRQMFF. For the CDR3, the DNA is TGTGCCTGCGACACAGGGGGATACGCCGCCTGGGACACCCGACAGATGTTTTTC.

As to this clone: One end of the junction does not line up with germline, which may come from a read error. This chain connects TRDV2 to TRDJ3; a weak D match, TRDD3 (6 bases). TCRdb carries no J gene annotation; the J gene was assigned here by matching the DNA with germline. CDR1 and CDR2 from the germline V gene are GEAIGNYY and EKD. This CDR3 comprises 20 residues. CDR3 coding DNA: TGTGCCTGTGACACCGCTCGAGGGGGACCAAGCTCCTGGGACACACGACAGATGTTTTTC. Encoded protein: CACDTARGGPSSWDTRQMFF.

This clone was seen only a few times. This sample also contains other DNA sequences that code for the same CDR3. The chain employs TRAV29/DV5 and TRDJ1, with D possibly matching TRDD3 (5 bases). The CDR3 loop spans 14 amino acids. Trimming pared 5 bases from V and 0 bases from J, leaving 14 bases between. Per the germline V gene, CDR1 is NSMFDY and CDR2 is ISSIKDK. CDR3: CAASRGRYTDKLIF. CDR3 nucleotides: TGTGCAGCGAGCAGGGGACGCTACACCGATAAACTCATCTTT.

The chain employs TRDV2 and TRDJ3; the match to TRDD3 covers 10 bases. Trimming at V came to 2 bases and at J to 4 bases, leaving 7 bases not matched to a gene. CDR3 length equals 18 residues. Germline CDR1 and CDR2: GEAIGNYY and EKD. The CDR3 nucleotides are TGTGCCTGTGACAAAGTACTGGGGGATGCTTGGGACACCCGACAGATGTTTTTC. Amino acids: CACDKVLGDAWDTRQMFF.

This clone is medium-sized (0.01 to 0.1%). The chain links TRDV2 to TRDJ3, with 12 bases lining up with TRDD3. Unmatched junction bases numbered 2, after V lost 0 bases and J lost 0 bases. The CDR3 is 19 amino acids. CDR1 and CDR2 (germline): GEAIGNYY, EKD. The CDR3 bases are TGTGCCTGTGACACCGTCTGGGGGATACGCTCCTGGGACACCCGACAGATGTTTTTC. Residues: CACDTVWGIRSWDTRQMFF.

This clone is labeled as medium-sized. The rearrangement links TRDV2 to TRDJ1; 9 nucleotides agree with TRDD3. The CDR3 is made up of 19 amino acids. CDR1 and CDR2 (germline): GEAIGNYY, EKD. V lost 4 bases and J lost 0; bases outside the gene matches: 17. CDR3 sequence: CACDSGTHWGTLYTDKLIF. As DNA, the CDR3 is TGTGCCTGTGATTCCGGAACTCACTGGGGGACCCTATACACCGATAAACTCATCTTT.

The gene calls are TRDV2 and TRDJ3, with 9 bases aligning to TRDD3. Matching the DNA to germline supplied the J gene, which TCRdb does not give. Germline trimming cut 0 bases from V and 0 bases from J; bases unmatched to any gene: 8. The CDR3 sequence is 20 residues long. Germline CDR1 GEAIGNYY, CDR2 EKD. In DNA, the CDR3 is TGTGCCTGTGACACCAGCTGTACTGGGGGAGCCTCCTGGGACACCCGACAGATGTTTTTC. This encodes CACDTSCTGGASWDTRQMFF.

In its sample, this clone was seen a few times. The gene calls are TRDV3 and TRDJ2; TRDD3 is a possible D gene (6 bases). The CDR3 is 14 amino acids. CDR1 and CDR2 (germline): TVYSNPD, GDNSRS (reference sequence). The V end was cut by 3 bases, the J end by 2 bases, with 13 bases between. CDR3 nucleotides: TGTGCCTTCGTACTGGGTACCTTGACAGCACAACTCTTCTTT. This translates into CAFVLGTLTAQLFF.

This clone was observed a handful of times. The chain recombines TRDV2 with TRDJ2, with TRDD3 identical over 8 bases. V lost 3 bases, J lost 0 bases, and 11 bases stayed unmatched. Germline values: CDR1 GEAIGNYY, CDR2 EKD. This CDR3 has 18 amino acids. This CDR3 reads CACDPLLGVEALTAQLFF. CDR3 DNA sequence: TGTGCCTGTGACCCCCTACTGGGGGTTGAAGCTTTGACAGCACAACTCTTCTTT.

This clone was seen a handful of times. V is TRDV2 and J is TRDJ3, with 9 bases matching TRDD3. TCRdb is silent on the J gene; assignment here came from matching the DNA to germline. Germline-derived CDR1 and CDR2 are GEAIGNYY and EKD. The junction had 6 bases not matched to a gene; V was cut back by 1 base and J by 0 bases. The CDR3 has 19 residues. The chain's CDR3 is CACDTYWGKSSWDTRQMFF. CDR3 in DNA: TGTGCCTGTGACACGTACTGGGGGAAAAGCTCCTGGGACACCCGACAGATGTTTTTC.

This chain uses TRDV2 with TRDJ3, with D perhaps matching TRDD3 (6 bases). Per the germline V gene, CDR1 is GEAIGNYY and CDR2 is EKD. The CDR3 is 20 amino acids. The germline V and J ends were trimmed by 1 base and 0 bases, with 18 bases remaining between them. This CDR3 is CACDTVGINPRSWDTRQMFF. The CDR3 coding sequence is TGTGCCTGTGACACGGTGGGGATTAACCCTCGCTCCTGGGACACCCGACAGATGTTTTTC.

In this sample, this clone turned up a few times. A far larger clone is one base from this, pointing to a likely read error. This specimen includes other DNA sequences encoding the same CDR3. This rearrangement joins TRDV2 to TRDJ2; 7 positions agree with TRDD3. CDR1 GEAIGNYY and CDR2 EKD come from the germline V gene. The junction had 2 bases not matched to a gene; V was cut back by 0 bases and J by 8 bases. CDR3 length equals 13 residues. CDR3 DNA sequence: TGTGCCTGTGACACCTGGGGGACCGCACAACTCTTCTTT. It encodes CACDTWGTAQLFF.